The T cell receptor beta chain under discussion was sequenced for a study of cytomegalovirus exposure and HLA in healthy donors. Study-level background: Early released data had 65 million to 100 million unique TCRs, all coming from HLA-typed donors. Findings of the study overall: Presence/absence analysis assumed near-uniform sequencing depth across donors. Later analysis indicated greater clonal expansion among HLA-associated TCR beta chains than among equally common other chains. Later analysis showed TCR association rates varying by HLA locus, highest for DRB1 and lowest for HLA-C.

Vbeta (60) and Jbeta (13) primers were used in the PCR. Repertoires were generated with immunoSEQ multiplex PCR, while TCRdb's copy carries only in-frame clones and drops some. The sample includes roughly 150,000 clones, around 73% of them seen just once. Germline CDR1 SGHTA, CDR2 FQGNSA. CDR3 length equals 17 residues. The V and J ends lost 5 bases and 2 bases respectively, with 19 bases between them. Concerning this clone itself: Antigen: not known.

V is TRBV7-2 and J is TRBJ1-5; weak D call: TRBD1 (5 bases). The sample consisted of PBMCs. This receptor was taken from a woman between 18 and 30 years old in good health and CMV-seropositive. The CDR3 DNA reads as TGTGCCAGCAGCCTAGGACAAGGGAGAAGGGGCAATCAGCCCCAGCATTTT. It yields the protein CASSLGQGRRGNQPQHF.